This is a list of T cell receptor beta chains from one sample in a study of blood T cells in healthy people across ages. TCRdb re-called the 5' RACE reads with MiXCR, one entry per CDR3 protein. Of about 570,000 distinct CDR3 sequences in the sample, about 25% were seen once. The material sequenced was blood. These receptors all come from a woman aged 70 to 79 in good health. Each CDR3 is given with its conserved first and last residue. Fields, in order: D gene, J gene, V gene, clone size, CDR3 DNA, CDR3 protein. A D gene is named only where the DNA matches it firmly. Expanded clones get a size class; other rows say once, few or many, or leave the size out.

TRBD2,TRBJ2-1,TRBV3-1,few,TGTGCCAGCAGCCAGAGGCGGGGGGCCTTCTACAATGAGCAGTTCTTC,CASSQRRGAFYNEQFF
TRBD1,TRBJ2-5,TRBV29-1,.,TGCAGCATCGGGACAGCGCTCCAAGAGACCCAGTACTTC,CSIGTALQETQYF
TRBD2,TRBJ2-3,TRBV20-1,few,TGCAGTGCTGGGGGACTAGCGGGGACGGGAGATACGCAGTATTTT,CSAGGLAGTGDTQYF
.,TRBJ2-1,TRBV12-3/TRBV12-4,few,TGTGCCAGCAGTTTAGCCAGGGGACTTAACCATGAGCAGTTCTTC,CASSLARGLNHEQFF
.,TRBJ2-5,TRBV20-1,.,TGCAGTGCTTCCCCTCGACTGCGACCCCAAGAGACCCAGTACTTC,CSASPRLRPQETQYF
TRBD1,TRBJ1-2,TRBV12-3/TRBV12-4,.,TGTGCCAGCAGTGTGGGACAGGCGTCCAACTATGGCTACACCTTC,CASSVGQASNYGYTF
.,TRBJ2-7,TRBV12-3/TRBV12-4,.,TGTGCCAGCAGCACGGGCACTGTAACTTTCGAGCAGTACTTC,CASSTGTVTFEQYF
.,TRBJ2-4,TRBV7-2,few,TGTGCCAGCAGCTTAGACGGGGGAGCGGCCAAAAACATTCAGTACTTC,CASSLDGGAAKNIQYF
.,TRBJ2-1,TRBV5-1,few,TGCGCCAGCAGATCTACCCAGGGGAGCTCCTACAATGAGCAGTTCTTC,CASRSTQGSSYNEQFF
.,TRBJ2-5,TRBV7-9,.,TGTGCCAGCACAAAGTACCAAGAGACCCAGTACTTC,CASTKYQETQYF
.,TRBJ2-3,TRBV5-1,many,TGCGCCAGCAGCTTGGGGGACAGCACAGATACGCAGTATTTT,CASSLGDSTDTQYF
.,TRBJ1-2,TRBV9,few,TGTGCCAGCAGCGTTGGGACCACAGGAGACGGTGGCTACACCTTC,CASSVGTTGDGGYTF
.,TRBJ2-1,TRBV30,.,TGTGCCTGGTCAGGAGGGGGAACAGTCCCCTACAATAAGCAGTTCTTC,CAWSGGGTVPYNKQFF
.,TRBJ2-3,TRBV7-3,few,TGTGCCAGCAGCTTAATCCCCTCGGGACTGGGCACAGATACGCAGTATTTT,CASSLIPSGLGTDTQYF
TRBD2,TRBJ2-3,TRBV3-1,few,TGTGCCACCAGTCCTTCCTCGGGGGGGGAAGATACGCAGTATTTT,CATSPSSGGEDTQYF
.,TRBJ1-4,TRBV29-1,.,TGCAGCGTTGATACCCGACAGGTCGGGGAAAAACTGTTTTTT,CSVDTRQVGEKLFF
.,TRBJ2-5,TRBV27,.,TGTGCCAGCAGTCCCCTAGGGGGGGCGTTTGAGGAGACCCAGTACTTC,CASSPLGGAFEETQYF
TRBD1,TRBJ2-6,TRBV24-1,many,TGTGCCACCAGTGACCCTACAGGGGGCCGGGCCAACGTCCTGACTTTC,CATSDPTGGRANVLTF
TRBD2,TRBJ2-3,TRBV4-2,.,TGTGCCAGCAGCCAAGATAGAAGGGCCAGCGGGGCTAAAGATACGCGGGATTTT,CASSQDRRASGAKDTRDF
.,TRBJ2-7,TRBV7-2,few,TGTGCCAGCAGCTTCGTAACAGCCTACGAGCAGTACTTC,CASSFVTAYEQYF
TRBD2,TRBJ2-2,TRBV4-2,.,TGTGCCAGCAGCCCTATGGGGGGGACCGGGGAGCTGTTTTTT,CASSPMGGTGELFF
TRBD1,TRBJ2-5,TRBV4-1,.,TGCGCCAGCAGCCAAGATCAGACAGGGGGCTTTAAGACCCAGTACTTC,CASSQDQTGGFKTQYF
TRBD1,TRBJ1-2,TRBV20-1,.,TGCAGTGCTAGGAAGGACAGGGCTGGCTACACCTTC,CSARKDRAGYTF
.,TRBJ1-2,TRBV7-2,.,TGTGCCAGCAGTTTAACTCCGGGGGCCAACTATGGCTACACCTTC,CASSLTPGANYGYTF
TRBD2,TRBJ2-5,TRBV20-1,many,TGCAGTGCTAAGTCGGGACTAGCCCTTGAGACCCAGTACTTC,CSAKSGLALETQYF
.,TRBJ2-3,TRBV7-9,few,TGTGCCAGCAGCTTAGTTGTGGCAGATACGCAGTATTTT,CASSLVVADTQYF
.,TRBJ2-7,TRBV20-1,few,TGCAGTTCCCGAGGATCAAGCTCCTACGAGCAGTACTTC,CSSRGSSSYEQYF
.,TRBJ2-5,TRBV6-5,.,TGTGCCAGCAGAGCAACCCACCAAGAGACCCAGTACTTC,CASRATHQETQYF
.,TRBJ2-3,TRBV6-5,few,TGTGCCAGCAGTTACTCGTGGTGGGGGATTGGGAACCCATCGGGCACAGATACGCAGTATTTT,CASSYSWWGIGNPSGTDTQYF
.,TRBJ1-4,TRBV3-1,.,TGTGCCAGCAGCCAAGTGGGGGGGCTGTTTTTT,CASSQVGGLFF
TRBD2,TRBJ2-1,TRBV6-1,few,TGTGCCAGCAGTGATACCATTCTAGCGGGGGGTGAGAATGAGCAGTTCTTC,CASSDTILAGGENEQFF
TRBD2,TRBJ2-3,TRBV25-1,.,TGTGCCAGCAGTGAATATTTCGGGGGGGGCCGTCTAACTACAGATACGCAGTATTTT,CASSEYFGGGRLTTDTQYF
TRBD2,TRBJ2-5,TRBV7-9,few,TGTGCCAGCAGCTCGAACCGGGACTATATAGAGACCCAGTACTTC,CASSSNRDYIETQYF
TRBD1,TRBJ1-2,TRBV29-1,few,TGCAGCGTTGGGGGGTCCGGGACAGGCTCTCCTGGCTACACCTTC,CSVGGSGTGSPGYTF
TRBD2,TRBJ2-7,TRBV3-1,.,TGTGCCAGCAGCCAAGTACTAGCGGGAGCGAACGAGCAGTACTTC,CASSQVLAGANEQYF
TRBD1,TRBJ2-3,TRBV29-1,few,TGCAGCGTTGAAAAGGGACAGGAGGCAGATACGCAGTATTTT,CSVEKGQEADTQYF
TRBD2,TRBJ2-7,TRBV13,.,TGTGCCAGCAGCTTAGGGACTAGCGGGATGTACGAGCAGTACTTC,CASSLGTSGMYEQYF
.,TRBJ2-2,TRBV4-3,.,TGCGCCGGCAGCCAAGGGTCTCCGATCAACACCGGGGAGTTGTTTTTT,CAGSQGSPINTGELFF
.,TRBJ2-6,TRBV5-1,.,TGCGCCAGCAGCCAACAGGGCCAGAGTGGGGCCAACGTCCTGACTTTC,CASSQQGQSGANVLTF
.,TRBJ1-1,TRBV12-3/TRBV12-4,few,TGTGCCAGCAGTTTACGGCGGGACACTGAAGCTTTCTTT,CASSLRRDTEAFF
TRBD2,TRBJ2-3,TRBV2,.,TGTGCCAGCACTCCGGGACTAGCGGGGGGGAGCACAGATACGCAGTATTTT,CASTPGLAGGSTDTQYF
TRBD1,TRBJ1-5,TRBV20-1,once,TGCAGTGCTAGATCCGGACAGGGGAATCAGCCCCAGCATTTT,CSARSGQGNQPQHF
.,TRBJ2-2,TRBV12-5,.,TGTGCTAGTGGGCAAGGACAGCTGAACACCGGGGAGCTGTTTTTT,CASGQGQLNTGELFF
.,TRBJ1-2,TRBV12-3/TRBV12-4,few,TGTGTCAGCAGTTTACGACAGGTCGGCTACACCTTC,CVSSLRQVGYTF
.,TRBJ1-2,TRBV4-1,.,TGCGCCAGCAGCCAAACCAATTGGCCAAAGGCCTATGGCTACACCTTC,CASSQTNWPKAYGYTF
.,TRBJ1-4,TRBV7-9,few,TGTGCCAGCAGCCCACCGGGACACCTTGAAAAACTGTTTTTT,CASSPPGHLEKLFF
.,TRBJ2-3,TRBV6-2/TRBV6-3,.,TGTGCCAGCAGCAAATCTCGGGGGGCCGGGGCAGATACGCAGTATTTT,CASSKSRGAGADTQYF
.,TRBJ1-1,TRBV6-2/TRBV6-3,few,TGTGCCTGCAGTTGGAGGGGCACTGAAGCTTTCTTT,CACSWRGTEAFF
.,TRBJ1-4,TRBV20-1,.,TGCAGTGCTTCCCAAGGGCCTAATGAAAAACTGTTTTTT,CSASQGPNEKLFF
TRBD1,TRBJ1-4,TRBV11-2,.,TGTGCCAGCAGCTTAGATGGCCTAGCGGGACAGGGCGTAAAACTGTTTTTT,CASSLDGLAGQGVKLFF
.,TRBJ2-5,TRBV7-2,.,TGTGCCAGCAGCTCCCGAAGGAGGACGGGGGAGACCCAGTACTTC,CASSSRRRTGETQYF
.,TRBJ1-5,TRBV9,.,TGCGCCAGCAGCGTAGCGACGGGGGGAATACTGCATTTT,CASSVATGGILHF
TRBD1,TRBJ2-7,TRBV20-1,few,TGCAGTGCCCAGACAGGGGGCAGGGTCGAGCAGTACTTC,CSAQTGGRVEQYF